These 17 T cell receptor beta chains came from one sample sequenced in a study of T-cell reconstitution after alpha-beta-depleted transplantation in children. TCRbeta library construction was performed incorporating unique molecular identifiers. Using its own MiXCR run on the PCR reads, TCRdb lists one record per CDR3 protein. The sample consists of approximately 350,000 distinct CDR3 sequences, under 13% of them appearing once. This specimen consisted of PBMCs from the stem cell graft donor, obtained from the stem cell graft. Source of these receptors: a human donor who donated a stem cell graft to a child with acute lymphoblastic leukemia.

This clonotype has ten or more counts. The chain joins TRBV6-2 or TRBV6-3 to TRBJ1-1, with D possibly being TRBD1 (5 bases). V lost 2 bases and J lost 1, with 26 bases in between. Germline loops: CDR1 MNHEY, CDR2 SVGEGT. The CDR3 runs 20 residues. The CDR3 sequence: CASSYPQYRRGREENTEAFF. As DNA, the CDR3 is TGTGCCAGCAGTTACCCCCAATATCGACGGGGCAGGGAGGAGAACACTGAAGCTTTCTTT.

The CDR3 region is CASSEPGQGKDTQYF. For the CDR3, the DNA is TGTGCCAGCAGTGAGCCGGGACAGGGGAAAGATACGCAGTATTTT. The chain recombines TRBV28 with TRBJ2-3; 10 positions match TRBD1. Per germline, CDR1 MDHEN and CDR2 SYDVKM. Germline trimming cut 5 bases from V and 5 bases from J; bases unmatched to any gene: 7. This CDR3 is 15 amino acids long.

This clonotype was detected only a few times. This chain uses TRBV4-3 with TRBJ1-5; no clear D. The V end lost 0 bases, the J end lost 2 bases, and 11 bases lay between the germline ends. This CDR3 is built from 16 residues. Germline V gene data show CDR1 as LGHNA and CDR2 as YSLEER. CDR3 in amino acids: CASSQDLRPGNQPQHF. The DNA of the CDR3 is TGCGCCAGCAGCCAAGATCTGCGCCCGGGCAATCAGCCCCAGCATTTT.

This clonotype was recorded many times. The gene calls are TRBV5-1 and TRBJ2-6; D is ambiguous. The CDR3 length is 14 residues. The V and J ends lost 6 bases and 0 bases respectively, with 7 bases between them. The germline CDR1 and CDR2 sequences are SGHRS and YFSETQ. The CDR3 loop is CASKQTSGANVLTF. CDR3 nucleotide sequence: TGCGCCAGCAAACAGACCTCTGGGGCCAACGTCCTGACTTTC.

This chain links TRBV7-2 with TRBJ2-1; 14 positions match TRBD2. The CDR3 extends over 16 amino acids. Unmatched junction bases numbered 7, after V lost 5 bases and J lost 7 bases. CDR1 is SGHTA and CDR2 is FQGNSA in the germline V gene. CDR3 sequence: CASSPPGLAGVNEQFF. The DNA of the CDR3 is TGTGCCAGCAGCCCACCGGGACTAGCGGGAGTTAATGAGCAGTTCTTC.

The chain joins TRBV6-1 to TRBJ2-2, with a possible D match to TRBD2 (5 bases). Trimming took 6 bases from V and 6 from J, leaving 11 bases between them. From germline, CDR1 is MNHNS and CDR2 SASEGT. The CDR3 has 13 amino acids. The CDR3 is CASSGLAPGELFF. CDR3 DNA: TGTGCCAGCAGCGGACTTGCGCCCGGGGAGCTGTTTTTT.

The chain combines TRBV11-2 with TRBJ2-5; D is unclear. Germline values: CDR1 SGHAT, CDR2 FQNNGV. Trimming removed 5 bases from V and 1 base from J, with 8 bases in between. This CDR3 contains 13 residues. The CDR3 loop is CASSHPSQETQYF. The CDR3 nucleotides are TGTGCCAGCAGCCACCCATCCCAAGAGACCCAGTACTTC.

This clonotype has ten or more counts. CDR3 coding DNA: TGCGCCAGCAGCTTGCGGGGACTTGTAATCCCCCCTGGGGCCAACGTCCTGACTTTC. Translating it yields CASSLRGLVIPPGANVLTF. The chain employs TRBV5-1 and TRBJ2-6, with D possibly TRBD2 on 6 matching bases. CDR3 length: 19 amino acids. Trimming cost V 1 base and J 2 bases, with 19 bases left between them. Germline V gene data show CDR1 as SGHRS and CDR2 as YFSETQ. The full variable domain, in which reference TRBV5-1 and TRBJ2-6 provide the parts outside the CDR3, is KAGVTQTPRYLIKTRGQQVTLSCSPISGHRSVSWYQQTPGQGLQFLFEYFSETQRNKGNFPGRFSGRQFSNSRSEMNVSTLELGDSALYLCASSLRGLVIPPGANVLTFGAGSRLTVL.

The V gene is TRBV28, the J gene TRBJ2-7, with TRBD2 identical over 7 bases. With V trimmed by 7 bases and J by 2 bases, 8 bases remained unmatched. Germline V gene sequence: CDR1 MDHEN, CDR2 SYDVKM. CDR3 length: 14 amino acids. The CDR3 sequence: CASMGSGAPYEQYF. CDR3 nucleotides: TGTGCCAGCATGGGGAGCGGGGCTCCCTACGAGCAGTACTTC.

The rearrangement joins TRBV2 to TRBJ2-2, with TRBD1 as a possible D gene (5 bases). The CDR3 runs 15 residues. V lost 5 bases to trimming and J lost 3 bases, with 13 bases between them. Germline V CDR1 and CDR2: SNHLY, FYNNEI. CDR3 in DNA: TGTGCCAGCAGTAACGACAGAACCGACACCGGGGAGCTGTTTTTT. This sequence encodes CASSNDRTDTGELFF.

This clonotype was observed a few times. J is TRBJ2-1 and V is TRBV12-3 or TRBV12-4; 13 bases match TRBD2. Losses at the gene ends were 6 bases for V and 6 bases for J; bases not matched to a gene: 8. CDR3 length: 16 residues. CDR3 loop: CASRWTSGSGGNEQFF. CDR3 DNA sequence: TGTGCCAGCAGATGGACTAGCGGGAGTGGGGGCAATGAGCAGTTCTTC.

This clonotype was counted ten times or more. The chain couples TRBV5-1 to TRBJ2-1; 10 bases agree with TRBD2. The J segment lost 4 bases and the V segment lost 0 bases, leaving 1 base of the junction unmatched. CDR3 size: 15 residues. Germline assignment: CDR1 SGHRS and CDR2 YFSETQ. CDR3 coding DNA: TGCGCCAGCAGCTTGGCTAGCGGGGGATACAATGAGCAGTTCTTC. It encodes CASSLASGGYNEQFF.

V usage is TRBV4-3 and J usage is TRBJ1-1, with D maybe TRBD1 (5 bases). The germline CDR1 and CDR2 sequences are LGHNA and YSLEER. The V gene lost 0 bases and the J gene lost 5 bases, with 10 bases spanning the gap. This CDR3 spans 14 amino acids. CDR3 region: CASSQDRQWTEAFF. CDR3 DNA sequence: TGCGCCAGCAGCCAAGATCGACAGTGGACTGAAGCTTTCTTT.

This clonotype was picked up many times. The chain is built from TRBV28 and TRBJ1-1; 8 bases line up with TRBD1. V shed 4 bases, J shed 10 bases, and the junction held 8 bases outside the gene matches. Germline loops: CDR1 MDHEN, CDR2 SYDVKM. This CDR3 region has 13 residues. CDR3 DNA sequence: TGTGCCAGCAGTTCGATCAGGGGGCTGGGAGCTTTCTTT. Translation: CASSSIRGLGAFF.

The CDR3 loop is CASSLGTQTSEAFF. CDR3 DNA: TGCGCCAGCAGCTTAGGGACTCAAACCTCAGAGGCTTTCTTT. The gene calls are TRBV5-1 and TRBJ1-1; D is perhaps TRBD1 (5 bases). In germline, CDR1 is SGHRS, CDR2 YFSETQ. This CDR3 has 14 amino acids. V dropped 2 bases and J dropped 11 bases, with 19 bases sitting between them.

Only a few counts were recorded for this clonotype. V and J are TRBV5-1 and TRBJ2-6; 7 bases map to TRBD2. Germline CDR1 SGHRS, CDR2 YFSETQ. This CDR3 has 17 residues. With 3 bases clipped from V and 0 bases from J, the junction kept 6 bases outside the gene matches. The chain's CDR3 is CASSSRGGGSGANVLTF. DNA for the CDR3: TGCGCCAGCAGCTCTCGGGGCGGGGGCTCTGGGGCCAACGTCCTGACTTTC.

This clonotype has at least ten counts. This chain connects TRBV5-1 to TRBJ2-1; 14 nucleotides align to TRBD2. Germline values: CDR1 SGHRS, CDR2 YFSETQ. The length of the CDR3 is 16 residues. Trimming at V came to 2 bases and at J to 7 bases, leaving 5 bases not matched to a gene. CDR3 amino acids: CASSFGLAGGRNEQFF. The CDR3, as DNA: TGCGCCAGCAGCTTCGGACTAGCGGGAGGAAGGAATGAGCAGTTCTTC.